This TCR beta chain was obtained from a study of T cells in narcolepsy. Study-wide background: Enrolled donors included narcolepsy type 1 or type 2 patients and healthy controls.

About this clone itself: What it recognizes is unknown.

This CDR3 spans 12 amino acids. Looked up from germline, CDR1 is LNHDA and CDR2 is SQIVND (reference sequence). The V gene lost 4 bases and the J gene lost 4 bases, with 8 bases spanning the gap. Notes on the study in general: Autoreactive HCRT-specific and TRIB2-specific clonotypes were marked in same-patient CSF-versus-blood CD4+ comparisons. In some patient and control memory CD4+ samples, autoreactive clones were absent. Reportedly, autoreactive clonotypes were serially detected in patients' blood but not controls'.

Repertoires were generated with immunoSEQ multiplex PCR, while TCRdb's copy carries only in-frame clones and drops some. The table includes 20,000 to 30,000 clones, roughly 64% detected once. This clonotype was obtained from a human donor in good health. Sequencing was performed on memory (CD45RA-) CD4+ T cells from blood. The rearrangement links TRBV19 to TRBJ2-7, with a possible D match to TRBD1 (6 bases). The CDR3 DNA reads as TGTGCCAGTAGTAGGACAGAATACGAGCAGTACTTC. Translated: CASSRTEYEQYF.